One sample yielded the 20 T cell receptor beta chains listed below, sequenced in a study of regulatory T cells in long-lasting Graves disease. Time point meaning: persistent/refractory GD, antithyroid drugs over 5 years with positive TRAb. PBMC RNA was the source of the TCR library. CDR3-region Arm-PCR and iRepertoire HTBI primers produced the TCR beta libraries. In TCRdb, the multiplex PCR reads were re-called with MiXCR into one record per CDR3 protein. The sample shows about 430,000 distinct CDR3 sequences, 21% of them seen only once. The sample in question was peripheral blood mononuclear cells (PBMCs), obtained when the disease was refractory, from a patient treated with antithyroid drugs. These receptors originate from a female donor with Graves disease.

This clonotype has a count of ten or more. This chain connects TRBV28 to TRBJ1-1; a weak D match, TRBD1 (5 bases). V lost 0 bases to trimming and J lost 0 bases, with 8 bases between them. The CDR3 has 15 residues. CDR1 is MDHEN and CDR2 is SYDVKM in the germline V gene. The chain's CDR3 is CASSLWGRMNTEAFF. The DNA of the CDR3 is TGTGCCAGCAGTTTATGGGGGCGCATGAACACTGAAGCTTTCTTT.

As concerns this clonotype: It may be a read error: a sequence one base away is much more abundant. V usage is TRBV12-3 or TRBV12-4 and J usage is TRBJ2-2; a possible D gene is TRBD2 (6 bases). Trimming left V 2 bases short and J 13 bases short, with 20 bases between. There are 15 residues in the CDR3. CDR3 residues: CASSLRSGGPGGLFF. The CDR3 DNA reads TGTGCCAGCAGTTTACGTAGCGGAGGGCCGGGCGGGCTGTTTTTT.

This sequence joins TRBV7-9 and TRBJ1-1; D remains ambiguous. The V end was cut by 1 base, the J end by 4 bases, with 10 bases between. The CDR3 has 14 amino acids. Germline-derived CDR1 and CDR2 are SEHNR and FQNEAQ (reference sequence). The CDR3 loop reads CASSLGALGTEAFF. The CDR3 DNA reads TGTGCCAGCAGCTTAGGGGCCCTGGGCACTGAAGCTTTCTTT.

This clonotype has at least ten counts. V gene TRBV28 combines with J gene TRBJ1-1, with 7 bases lining up with TRBD1. This CDR3 region has 15 residues. Germline lookup yields CDR1 MDHEN and CDR2 SYDVKM. V shed 1 base and J 4 bases; nucleotides not matched to a gene: 6. The CDR3 loop is CASSLSRGLITEAFF. The CDR3 nucleotides read TGTGCCAGCAGTTTATCGAGGGGGCTGATCACTGAAGCTTTCTTT. Looking up the rest from reference TRBV28 and TRBJ1-1 gives the full variable domain: DVKVTQSSRYLVKRTGEKVFLECVQDMDHENMFWYRQDPGLGLRLIYFSYDVKMKEKGDIPEGYSVSREKKERFSLILESASTNQTSMYLCASSLSRGLITEAFFGQGTRLTVV.

This clonotype showed up many times. The V and J genes are TRBV2 and TRBJ2-3; a possible D gene is TRBD1 (5 bases). V was trimmed by 5 bases and J by 4 bases, leaving 19 bases between them. The CDR3 loop spans 16 amino acids. Germline V CDR1 and CDR2: SNHLY, FYNNEI. The CDR3 DNA is TGTGCCAGCAGTTCGGTGGGCAGGGTTGCTGCAGATACGCAGTATTTT. It encodes CASSSVGRVAADTQYF.

There are a few counts of this clonotype. CDR3 sequence: CASTPGGQDGYGYTF. For the CDR3, the DNA is TGCGCCAGCACACCAGGGGGACAGGACGGCTATGGCTACACCTTC. The chain couples TRBV4-1 to TRBJ1-2, with 8 bases matching TRBD1. The V gene end was trimmed by 7 bases and the J gene end by 4 bases; junction bases not matched to a gene: 11. The CDR3 contains 15 residues. Looked up from germline, CDR1 is MGHRA and CDR2 is YSYEKL.

This clonotype has only a few counts. The junction differs from germline at one of its ends, possibly a read error. The chain recombines TRBV6-9 with TRBJ1-2; 8 nucleotides agree with TRBD1. This CDR3 has 15 amino acids. From germline, CDR1 is MNHGY and CDR2 SVAAGI. The CDR3 DNA reads as TGTGCCAGCAGATATTGGGACAGGTTGGATTATGGCTACACCTTC. Translating it yields CASRYWDRLDYGYTF.

The CDR3 DNA is TGTGCCAGCAGCTTAGATCCAGCGGGAGTAAATGAGCAGTTCTTC. It codes for CASSLDPAGVNEQFF. The chain has TRBV11-3 and TRBJ2-1; 8 nucleotides align to TRBD2. CDR3 length equals 15 residues. Germline V CDR1 and CDR2: SGHNT, YENEEA. Trimming at V came to 0 bases and at J to 7 bases, leaving 5 bases not matched to a gene.

This clonotype has at least ten counts. This chain connects TRBV20-1 to TRBJ2-5, with D perhaps TRBD1 (5 bases). Trimming removed 3 bases from V and 4 bases from J, with 9 bases in between. The germline CDR1 and CDR2 sequences are DFQATT and SNEGSKA (reference sequence). The CDR3 has 12 amino acids. The CDR3 region has the DNA TGCAGTGCTAGCAGGGTAGGAGAGACCCAGTACTTC. Translation: CSASRVGETQYF.

This sequence joins TRBV5-1 and TRBJ2-1; 10 bases line up with TRBD2. CDR3 size: 16 residues. From germline, CDR1 is SGHRS and CDR2 YFSETQ. After removal of 0 bases from V and 2 bases from J, the junction contained 2 bases not matched to a gene. CDR3 sequence: CASSLAGTSAYNEQFF. The CDR3 bases are TGCGCCAGCAGCTTGGCCGGGACTAGCGCCTACAATGAGCAGTTCTTC.

About this clonotype itself: A much larger clone differs from this one at a single base, so this may be a read error. V is TRBV3-1 and J is TRBJ2-6; no definite D call. CDR3 size: 16 residues. Germline lookup yields CDR1 LGHDT and CDR2 YNNKEL (reference sequence). The CDR3 here is CASIQGPSSGANVLTF. The CDR3 region has the DNA TGTGCCAGCATCCAAGGTCCTAGCTCTGGGGCCAACGTCCTGACTTTC.

This clonotype was seen a handful of times. The chain links TRBV10-2 to TRBJ2-3, with 9 bases fitting TRBD1. The V gene's germline CDR1 is WSHSY and CDR2 SAAADI. The CDR3 loop spans 15 amino acids. V dropped 5 bases and J dropped 5; count of bases not matched to a gene: 8. In DNA form, the CDR3 reads TGCGCCAGCAGTCGGGACAGGGACCCTGGAGATACGCAGTATTTT. It specifies CASSRDRDPGDTQYF.

This clonotype came up once. The V gene is TRBV10-3, the J gene TRBJ2-1; D ambiguous. The CDR3 is 13 residues long. V was clipped by 0 bases and J by 2 bases, with 2 bases between them. Per the germline V gene, CDR1 is ENHRY and CDR2 is SYGVKD. The CDR3 DNA sequence: TGTGCCATCAGTGAGTCCACCTACAATGAGCAGTTCTTC. Translation: CAISESTYNEQFF.

This clonotype occurred many times. CDR3 coding DNA: TGTGCCATCAGTGAGACGGGACTCGCGAACACCGGGGAGCTGTTTTTT. It codes for CAISETGLANTGELFF. This chain links TRBV10-3 with TRBJ2-2; possibly TRBD2 for D (6 bases). This CDR3 spans 16 amino acids. V shed 2 bases and J shed 0 bases, with 10 bases lying between them. Germline loops: CDR1 ENHRY, CDR2 SYGVKD.

This clonotype was recorded many times. J is TRBJ2-7 and V is TRBV15, with D uncertain. The V end lost 4 bases, the J end lost 3 bases, and 7 bases lay between the germline ends. CDR1 and CDR2 from the germline V gene are LNHNV and YYDKDF (reference sequence). The CDR3 sequence is 12 residues long. Here the CDR3 reads CATSKGGYEQYF. CDR3 nucleotide sequence: TGTGCCACCAGCAAGGGTGGCTACGAGCAGTACTTC. The full variable domain, with the rest looked up from reference TRBV15 and TRBJ2-7, is DAMVIQNPRYQVTQFGKPVTLSCSQTLNHNVMYWYQQKSSQAPKLLFHYYDKDFNNEADTPDNFQSRRPNTSFCFLDIRSPGLGDTAMYLCATSKGGYEQYFGPGTRLTVT.

This clonotype was counted at least ten times. The chain recombines TRBV28 with TRBJ1-5; D not resolved. CDR1 is MDHEN and CDR2 is SYDVKM in the germline V gene. This CDR3 contains 15 residues. The V end lost 3 bases, the J end lost 5 bases, and 14 bases lay between the germline ends. The CDR3, as DNA: TGTGCCAGCAGTTTGAGACCCACTACGGATCAGCCCCAGCATTTT. Translation gives CASSLRPTTDQPQHF.

This chain connects TRBV15 to TRBJ2-2; 8 bases align to TRBD1. Germline V gene sequence: CDR1 LNHNV, CDR2 YYDKDF (reference sequence). The CDR3 runs 17 residues. V shed 0 bases, J shed 1 base, and the junction held 4 bases outside the gene matches. CDR3 nucleotide sequence: TGTGCCACCAGCAGAGATCCCGGGACAGGGAACACCGGGGAGCTGTTTTTT. Encoded protein: CATSRDPGTGNTGELFF.

The table lists this clonotype with many counts. This chain links TRBV29-1 with TRBJ2-5, with TRBD2 matching over 10 bases. The CDR3 extends over 18 amino acids. Germline CDR1 SQVTM, CDR2 ANQGSEA. Losses at the gene ends were 3 bases for V and 4 bases for J; bases not matched to a gene: 17. This CDR3 reads CSVDVNWGSGRYLETQYF. The CDR3 bases are TGCAGCGTTGACGTGAACTGGGGTAGCGGGAGGTATCTAGAGACCCAGTACTTC.

The rearrangement uses TRBV11-2 and TRBJ2-2; no firm D call. This CDR3 is 14 amino acids long. From germline, CDR1 is SGHAT and CDR2 FQNNGV. Trimming shortened V by 1 base and J by 5 bases, and 8 bases separated the two germline ends. The CDR3 DNA reads TGTGCCAGCAGCTTAGGGTCCCCGACCGGGGAGCTGTTTTTT. Protein product: CASSLGSPTGELFF.

At least ten counts were recorded for this clonotype. The chain couples TRBV19 to TRBJ1-1; 9 nucleotides agree with TRBD1. V was pared by 6 bases and J by 8 bases, with 4 bases of the junction left unmatched. The CDR3 sequence is 12 residues long. Germline CDR1 is LNHDA and CDR2 is SQIVND (reference sequence). CDR3 nucleotide sequence: TGTGCCAGTAGCCCGGACAGGGGAGAAGCTTTCTTT. This codes for CASSPDRGEAFF.